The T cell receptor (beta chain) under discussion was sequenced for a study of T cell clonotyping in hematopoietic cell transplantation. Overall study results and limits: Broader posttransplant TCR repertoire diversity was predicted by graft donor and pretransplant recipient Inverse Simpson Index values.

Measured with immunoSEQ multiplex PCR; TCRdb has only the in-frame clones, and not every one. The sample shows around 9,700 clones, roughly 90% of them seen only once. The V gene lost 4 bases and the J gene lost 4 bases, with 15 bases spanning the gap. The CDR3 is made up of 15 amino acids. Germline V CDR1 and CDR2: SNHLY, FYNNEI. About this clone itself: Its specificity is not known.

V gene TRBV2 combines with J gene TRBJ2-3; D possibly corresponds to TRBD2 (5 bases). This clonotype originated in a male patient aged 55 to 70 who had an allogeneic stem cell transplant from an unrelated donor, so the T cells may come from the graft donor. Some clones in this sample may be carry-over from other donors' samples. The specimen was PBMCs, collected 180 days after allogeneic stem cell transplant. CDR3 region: CASSVELGGPDTQYF. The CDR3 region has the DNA TGTGCCAGCAGTGTGGAACTCGGAGGCCCAGATACGCAGTATTTT. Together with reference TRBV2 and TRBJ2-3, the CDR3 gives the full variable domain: EPEVTQTPSHQVTQMGQEVILRCVPISNHLYFYWYRQILGQKVEFLVSFYNNEISEKSEIFDDQFSVERPDGSNFTLKIRSTKLEDSAMYFCASSVELGGPDTQYFGPGTRLTVL.